Presented here are 24 T cell receptor beta chains from one specimen sequenced in a study of cytomegalovirus exposure and HLA in healthy donors. The PCR was carried out with 60 Vbeta primers and 13 Jbeta primers. Libraries were prepared by immunoSEQ multiplex PCR; TCRdb keeps only in-frame clonotypes and omits some of them. The sample lists some 200,000 clones, roughly 80% occurring once. Sequencing was carried out using PBMCs. Source of these receptors: a man aged 45-60 years in good health and CMV-seronegative.

The chain combines TRBV10-3 with TRBJ1-1; the match to TRBD1 covers 7 bases. Germline values: CDR1 ENHRY, CDR2 SYGVKD. Trimming at V came to 6 bases and at J to 1 base, leaving 2 bases not matched to a gene. The CDR3 is made up of 13 amino acids. The DNA of the CDR3 is TGTGCCATCAGGAACAGGGGGAACACTGAAGCTTTCTTT. This codes for CAIRNRGNTEAFF.

The chain couples TRBV7-2 to TRBJ2-5; tentatively, D is TRBD2 (5 bases). The ends were cut back, 5 bases at V and 3 bases at J, with 10 bases in the middle. Germline loops: CDR1 SGHTA, CDR2 FQGNSA. The CDR3 is 13 residues long. CDR3: CASSRTLKETQYF. The CDR3 DNA follows: TGTGCCAGCAGCCGGACTTTAAAAGAGACCCAGTACTTC.

This chain connects TRBV18 to TRBJ1-1; 8 bases align to TRBD1. V trimming: 3 bases; J trimming: 4 bases; junction bases outside the gene matches: 4. CDR1 and CDR2 (germline): KGHSH, LQKENI. CDR3 size: 14 residues. In nucleotides, the CDR3 is TGTGCCAGCTCACCGGGACAGGCGGCCACTGAAGCTTTCTTT. It translates to CASSPGQAATEAFF.

This chain connects TRBV29-1 to TRBJ1-1, with D perhaps matching TRBD1 (5 bases). The CDR3 is 12 residues long. The germline V gene has CDR1 SQVTM and CDR2 ANQGSEA. V was pared by 5 bases and J by 0 bases, with 7 bases between. CDR3: CSVKDMNTEAFF. CDR3 nucleotides: TGCAGCGTTAAGGACATGAACACTGAAGCTTTCTTT.

V usage is TRBV6-6 and J usage is TRBJ1-4; 8 bases are a match to TRBD1. Germline CDR1 is MNHNY and CDR2 is SVGAGI (reference sequence). This CDR3 spans 16 amino acids. Trimming at V came to 5 bases and at J to 0 bases, leaving 5 bases not matched to a gene. The CDR3: CASSGQGIPTNEKLFF. The CDR3 coding sequence is TGTGCCAGCAGTGGACAGGGTATACCAACTAATGAAAAACTGTTTTTT.

V is TRBV15 and J is TRBJ1-2; D not certain. The V gene's germline CDR1 is LNHNV and CDR2 YYDKDF (reference sequence). Trimming stripped 0 bases from V and 7 bases from J, with 12 bases between. There are 14 residues in the CDR3. CDR3 DNA: TGTGCCACCAGCAGAGATCTTGAGGGAGGTGGCTACACCTTC. Encoded protein: CATSRDLEGGGYTF.

This sequence joins TRBV18 and TRBJ2-2; D is unclear. Germline-derived CDR1 and CDR2 are KGHSH and LQKENI. The CDR3 totals 16 residues. Between the trimmed V and J ends, which lost 3 bases and 2 bases, there was a span of 13 bases. The CDR3 DNA reads TGTGCCAGCTCACCTGGCCTCTTCCCTAACACCGGGGAGCTGTTTTTT. Translated, it gives CASSPGLFPNTGELFF.

V usage is TRBV4-3 and J usage is TRBJ2-7, with D maybe TRBD2 (5 bases). Trimming left V 3 bases short and J 2 bases short, with 11 bases between. This CDR3 contains 14 residues. Germline V lookup: CDR1 LGHNA, CDR2 YSLEER. The CDR3 region has the DNA TGCGCCAGCAGCCATACGACGACTACCTACGAGCAGTACTTC. This codes for CASSHTTTTYEQYF.

This CDR3 reads CASSQPGYGYTF. The CDR3 coding sequence is TGTGCCAGCAGCCAACCCGGTTATGGCTACACCTTC. The rearrangement joins TRBV4-2 to TRBJ1-2, with D unclear. V was clipped by 2 bases and J by 5 bases, with 6 bases between them. The CDR3 sequence is 12 residues long. Germline CDR1 LGHNA, CDR2 YNFKEQ.

The chain links TRBV28 to TRBJ2-7, with 10 bases lining up with TRBD2. The junction had 12 bases not matched to a gene; V was cut back by 3 bases and J by 4 bases. The CDR3 is 17 residues long. From germline, CDR1 is MDHEN and CDR2 SYDVKM. CDR3: CASSLIAAGGPRYEQYF. CDR3 DNA: TGTGCCAGCAGTTTGATAGCAGCGGGAGGGCCACGGTACGAGCAGTACTTC.

This clone has a handful of counts. The CDR3 DNA follows: TGCGCCAGCAGCCAAGATTCTAGGGGGCACTATGGCTACACCTTC. It encodes CASSQDSRGHYGYTF. The chain employs TRBV4-3 and TRBJ1-2; 7 positions agree with TRBD1. With 0 bases clipped from V and 3 bases from J, the junction kept 4 bases outside the gene matches. Germline values: CDR1 LGHNA, CDR2 YSLEER. The CDR3 spans 15 residues.

The chain uses TRBV27 and TRBJ1-5, with a weak D call TRBD1 (6 bases). Trimming left V 6 bases short and J 10 bases short, with 16 bases between. This CDR3 comprises 13 residues. Germline CDR1 is MNHEY and CDR2 is SMNVEV (reference sequence). Here the CDR3 DNA reads TGTGCCAGCAGGGCCGGGGGGCGGGGACCCCAGCATTTT. Protein: CASRAGGRGPQHF.

This clone was counted a single time. V and J are TRBV27 and TRBJ2-3, with 8 bases lining up with TRBD1. Trimming at V came to 5 bases and at J to 2 bases, leaving 9 bases not matched to a gene. The CDR3 runs to 16 residues. Germline V gene sequence: CDR1 MNHEY, CDR2 SMNVEV (reference sequence). Written as DNA, the CDR3 is TGTGCCAGCAGTCAACACAGGGACAGGTTCACAGATACGCAGTATTTT. This translates into CASSQHRDRFTDTQYF.

V gene TRBV6-1 combines with J gene TRBJ1-5, with D hard to call. The germline V and J ends were trimmed by 3 bases and 4 bases, with 7 bases remaining between them. CDR1 is MNHNS, CDR2 SASEGT, per germline. The CDR3 contains 13 residues. CDR3 residues: CASSESGNQPQHF. As DNA, the CDR3 is TGTGCCAGCAGTGAGTCGGGTAATCAGCCCCAGCATTTT.

This clone occurred a few times. The rearrangement uses TRBV28 and TRBJ1-2; TRBD1 matches 7 bases. J gave up 4 bases and V 5 bases, and 4 bases lay outside the gene matches. CDR1 is MDHEN and CDR2 is SYDVKM in the germline V gene. The CDR3 spans 13 residues. CDR3 sequence: CASSPQGLYGYTF. CDR3 in DNA: TGTGCCAGCAGTCCACAGGGGCTCTATGGCTACACCTTC.

This chain links TRBV30 with TRBJ1-4; 9 nucleotides line up with TRBD1. The V gene's germline CDR1 is GTSNPN and CDR2 SVGIG (reference sequence). CDR3 length: 16 residues. The ends lost 2 bases at V and 8 bases at J; junction bases unmatched: 12. For the CDR3, the DNA is TGTGCCTGGAGTCTAAAGAGGACAGGGGCAAAGGAAAAACTGTTTTTT. It is translated as CAWSLKRTGAKEKLFF.

In DNA, the CDR3 is TGTGCCAGCAGCTTACTCGGGCCAGGGCTGAACACCGGGGAGCTGTTTTTT. The encoded protein is CASSLLGPGLNTGELFF. The chain has TRBV11-2 and TRBJ2-2; the D gene is possibly TRBD1 (5 bases). Germline lookup yields CDR1 SGHAT and CDR2 FQNNGV. V lost 2 bases to trimming and J lost 1 base, with 14 bases between them. This CDR3 spans 17 amino acids.

The chain is built from TRBV4-2 and TRBJ1-5; 9 bases are shared with TRBD1. Unmatched junction bases numbered 4, after V lost 0 bases and J lost 4 bases. The CDR3 is made up of 16 amino acids. The germline CDR1 and CDR2 sequences are LGHNA and YNFKEQ. CDR3 sequence reads: CASSQDRDRANQPQHF. In nucleotides, the CDR3 is TGTGCCAGCAGCCAAGACCGGGACAGGGCAAATCAGCCCCAGCATTTT.

The gene calls are TRBV7-2 and TRBJ2-2; 12 positions match TRBD2. Per the germline V gene, CDR1 is SGHTA and CDR2 is FQGNSA. V lost 2 bases and J lost 0; bases outside the gene matches: 4. The CDR3 length is 18 residues. The CDR3 DNA reads as TGTGCCAGCAGCTTAACGGGACTAGCGGGCGCGAACACCGGGGAGCTGTTTTTT. Amino acids: CASSLTGLAGANTGELFF.

The chain combines TRBV30 with TRBJ2-2; 10 bases fit TRBD2. Germline CDR1 and CDR2: GTSNPN and SVGIG (reference sequence). The CDR3 has 14 amino acids. The V and J ends lost 2 bases and 9 bases, in that order; junction bases with no gene match: 6. This CDR3 is CAWSSGRGNRELFF. Here the CDR3 DNA reads TGTGCCTGGAGTAGCGGGAGGGGGAACCGGGAGCTGTTTTTT.

The chain couples TRBV10-2 to TRBJ2-1, with 7 bases fitting TRBD1. CDR1 and CDR2 (germline): WSHSY, SAAADI. With V trimmed by 0 bases and J by 7 bases, 0 bases remained unmatched. This CDR3 spans 13 amino acids. CDR3 sequence reads: CASSESTGNEQFF. In DNA form, the CDR3 reads TGCGCCAGCAGTGAGTCGACAGGGAATGAGCAGTTCTTC.

The chain links TRBV2 to TRBJ2-7; no clear D gene. CDR1 and CDR2 (germline): SNHLY, FYNNEI. The CDR3 totals 15 residues. The germline V and J ends were trimmed by 1 base and 0 bases, with 10 bases remaining between them. Here the CDR3 reads CASSEGHLISYEQYF. The CDR3 DNA reads as TGTGCCAGCAGTGAAGGACATTTAATCTCCTACGAGCAGTACTTC.

The chain links TRBV7-6 to TRBJ1-4; 8 bases fit TRBD1. This CDR3 spans 15 amino acids. V gave up 5 bases and J gave up 5 bases; unmatched junction bases: 7. The V gene's germline CDR1 is SGHVS and CDR2 FNYEAQ. The CDR3 reads CASSGPGTGNEKLFF. For the CDR3, the DNA is TGTGCCAGCAGCGGCCCCGGGACAGGCAATGAAAAACTGTTTTTT.

The chain couples TRBV5-6 to TRBJ2-3; 7 bases fit TRBD1. The CDR3 runs 13 residues. The V gene end was trimmed by 3 bases and the J gene end by 6 bases; junction bases not matched to a gene: 4. Germline-derived CDR1 and CDR2 are SGHDT and YYEEEE. The CDR3 is CASSSTGLDTQYF. Here the CDR3 DNA reads TGTGCCAGCAGCTCGACAGGGCTCGATACGCAGTATTTT.